This T cell receptor (beta chain) came from a study of post-analysis software for immune sequencing data. Study at large: Included courses were relapsing-remitting and secondary progressive multiple sclerosis; progressive-relapsing multiple sclerosis was also included. Study results and caveats: Normalized Chao1 diversity in multiple sclerosis patients fell significantly below that of controls. Higher frequency in patients than in controls was seen for roughly five TRBV segments, with TRBV5-6, TRBV5-1 and TRBV20-1 among them. Same-batch samples co-clustered strongly by F measure.

Presence of unique molecular identifiers characterized the TCR beta cDNA libraries. cDNA molecules numbering 400,000 to 550,000 came from approximately 1 to 10 million T cells. TCRdb independently ran MiXCR on the PCR reads; one entry per CDR3 protein. The repertoire holds 750,000 to 950,000 distinct CDR3 sequences, with approximately 50% as singletons. Concerning this clonotype itself: Its target is not known.

Looked up from germline, CDR1 is SEHNR and CDR2 is FQNEAQ (reference sequence). The length of the CDR3 is 17 residues. V was pared by 0 bases and J by 4 bases, with 5 bases of the junction left unmatched. The chain has TRBV7-9 and TRBJ2-3; 12 bases agree with TRBD2. This receptor was obtained from a girl between 5 and 17 years old with multiple sclerosis. The sample taken for sequencing was blood. The DNA of the CDR3 is TGTGCCAGCAGCTTAGCCGGACTAGCGGGACCTTCAGATACGCAGTATTTT. Its translation: CASSLAGLAGPSDTQYF.